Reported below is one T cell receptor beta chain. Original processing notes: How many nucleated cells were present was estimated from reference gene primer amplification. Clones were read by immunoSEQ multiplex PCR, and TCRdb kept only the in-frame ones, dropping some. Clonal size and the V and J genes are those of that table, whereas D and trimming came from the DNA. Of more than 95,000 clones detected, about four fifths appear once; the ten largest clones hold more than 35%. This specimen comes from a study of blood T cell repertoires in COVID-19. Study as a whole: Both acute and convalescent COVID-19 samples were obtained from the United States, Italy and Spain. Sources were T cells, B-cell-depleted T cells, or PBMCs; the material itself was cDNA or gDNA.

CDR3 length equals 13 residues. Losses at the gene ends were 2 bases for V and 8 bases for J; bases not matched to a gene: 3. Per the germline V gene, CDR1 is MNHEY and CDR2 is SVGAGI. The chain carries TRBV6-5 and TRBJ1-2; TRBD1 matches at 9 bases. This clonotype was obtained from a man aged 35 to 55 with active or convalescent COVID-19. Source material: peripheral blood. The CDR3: CASSYGTGKGYTF. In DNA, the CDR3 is TGTGCCAGCAGTTACGGGACAGGGAAAGGCTACACCTTC.